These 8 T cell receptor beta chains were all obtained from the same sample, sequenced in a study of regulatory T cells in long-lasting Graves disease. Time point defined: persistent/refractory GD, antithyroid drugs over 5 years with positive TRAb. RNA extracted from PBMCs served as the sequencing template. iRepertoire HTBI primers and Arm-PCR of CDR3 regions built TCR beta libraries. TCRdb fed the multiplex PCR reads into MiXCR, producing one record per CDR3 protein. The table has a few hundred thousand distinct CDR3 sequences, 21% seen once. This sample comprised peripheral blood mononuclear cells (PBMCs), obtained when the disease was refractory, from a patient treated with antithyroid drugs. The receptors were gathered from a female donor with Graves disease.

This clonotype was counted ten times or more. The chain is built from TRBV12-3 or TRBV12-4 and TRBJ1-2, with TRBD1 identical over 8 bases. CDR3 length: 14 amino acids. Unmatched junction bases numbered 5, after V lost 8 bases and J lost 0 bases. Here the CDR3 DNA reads TGTGCCAGCGGGACAGGCGCAGCTAACTATGGCTACACCTTC. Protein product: CASGTGAANYGYTF.

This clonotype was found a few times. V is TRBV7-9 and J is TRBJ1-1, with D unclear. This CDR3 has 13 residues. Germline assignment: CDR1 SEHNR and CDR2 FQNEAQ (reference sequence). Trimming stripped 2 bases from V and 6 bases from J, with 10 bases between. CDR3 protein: CASSLWGISEAFF. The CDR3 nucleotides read TGTGCCAGCAGCTTATGGGGAATCTCTGAAGCTTTCTTT.

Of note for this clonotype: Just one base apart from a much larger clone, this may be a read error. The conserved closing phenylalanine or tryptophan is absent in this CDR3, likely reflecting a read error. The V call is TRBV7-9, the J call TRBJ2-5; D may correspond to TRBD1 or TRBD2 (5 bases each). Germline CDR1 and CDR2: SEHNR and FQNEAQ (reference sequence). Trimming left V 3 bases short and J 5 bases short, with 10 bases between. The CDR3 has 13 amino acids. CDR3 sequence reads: CASSLGTSETQYL. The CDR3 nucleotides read TGTGCCAGCAGCTTGGGGACGTCGGAGACCCAGTACCTC.

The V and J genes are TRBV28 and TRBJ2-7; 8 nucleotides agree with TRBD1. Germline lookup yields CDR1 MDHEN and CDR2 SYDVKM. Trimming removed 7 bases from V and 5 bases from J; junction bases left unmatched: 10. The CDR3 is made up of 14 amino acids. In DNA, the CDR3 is TGTGCCAGCACCTGGACAGGGAGTTACCACGAGCAGTACTTC. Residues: CASTWTGSYHEQYF.

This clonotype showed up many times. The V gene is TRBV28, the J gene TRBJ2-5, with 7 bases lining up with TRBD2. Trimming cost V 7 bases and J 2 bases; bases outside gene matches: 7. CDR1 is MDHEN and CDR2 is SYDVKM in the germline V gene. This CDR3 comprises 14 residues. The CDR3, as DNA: TGTGCCAGCACCTTGGGGAGGGTGCAAGAGACCCAGTACTTC. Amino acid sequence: CASTLGRVQETQYF. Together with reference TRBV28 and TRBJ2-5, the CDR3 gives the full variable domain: DVKVTQSSRYLVKRTGEKVFLECVQDMDHENMFWYRQDPGLGLRLIYFSYDVKMKEKGDIPEGYSVSREKKERFSLILESASTNQTSMYLCASTLGRVQETQYFGPGTRLLVL.

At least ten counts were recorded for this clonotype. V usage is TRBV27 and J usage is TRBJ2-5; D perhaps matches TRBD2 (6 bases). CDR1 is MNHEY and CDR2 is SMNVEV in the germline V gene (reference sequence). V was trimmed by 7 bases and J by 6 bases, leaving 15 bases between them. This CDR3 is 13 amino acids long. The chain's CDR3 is CASTHGTLKTQYF. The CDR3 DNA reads TGTGCCAGCACCCACGGGACTCTAAAGACCCAGTACTTC.

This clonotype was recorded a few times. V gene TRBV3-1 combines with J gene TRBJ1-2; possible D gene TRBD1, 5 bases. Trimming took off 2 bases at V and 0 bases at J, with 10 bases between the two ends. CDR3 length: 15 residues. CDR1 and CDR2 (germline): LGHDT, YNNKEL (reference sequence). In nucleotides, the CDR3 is TGTGCCAGCAGCCAAAGGGGCGCGCCTAACTATGGCTACACCTTC. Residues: CASSQRGAPNYGYTF.

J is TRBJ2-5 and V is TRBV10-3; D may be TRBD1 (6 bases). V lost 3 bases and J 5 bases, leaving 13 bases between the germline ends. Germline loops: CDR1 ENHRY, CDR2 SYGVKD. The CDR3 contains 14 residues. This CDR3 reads CAISEVGHGETQYF. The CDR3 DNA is TGTGCCATCAGTGAAGTGGGACATGGGGAGACCCAGTACTTC.